This T cell receptor (beta chain) was captured in a study of T cell responses to AZD1222 COVID-19 vaccine. Clones were sequenced by immunoSEQ multiplex PCR, and TCRdb holds only the in-frame ones, with some missing. This repertoire shows approximately 180,000 clones, around 93% found once; its top ten account for around 0.93%. Concerning this clone: Its matching antigen is unknown.

The CDR3 contains 16 residues. V lost 5 bases, J lost 4 bases, and 13 bases stayed unmatched. CDR1 is SGHAT and CDR2 is FQNNGV in the germline V gene. The study, taken as a whole, reports: Reports indicate that nearly half of spike-specific TCRs are directed at unmutated variant regions. The donors showed a predominance of white British ancestry and of females, with possible underestimation of clonal diversity.

The origin of this receptor is an adult who received the MenACWY meningococcal vaccine as a control. The chain joins TRBV11-2 to TRBJ1-1; TRBD1 matches at 7 bases. The sample in question was peripheral blood, obtained 28 days after the second dose of the MenACWY control vaccine. CDR3 coding DNA: TGTGCCAGCAGCGCTACAGGGGCACTCCGACTCACTGAAGCTTTCTTT. It codes for CASSATGALRLTEAFF.